These T cell receptor beta chains were read from a single sample in a study of T cell repertoires in cytomegalovirus infection. TCRdb recomputed calls from the reads with MiXCR, one row per CDR3 protein. The sample lists approximately 630,000 distinct CDR3 sequences, roughly 24% occurring once. Sequencing was done on a sample of CD8+ T cells from PBMCs. The receptors derive from a human donor in good health (CMV status not recorded). Some clones in this sample may be carry-over from other donors' samples. CDR3s include the opening cysteine and the closing phenylalanine or tryptophan. A D gene is named only where the DNA matches it firmly. Not every row has a clone size; where given, it reads once, few, many or a size class.

v_call	j_call	clone_size	d_call	cdr3_nt	cdr3_aa
TRBV28	TRBJ1-4	few	.	TGTGCCAGCAGAAAAGGGGAGGTCGGACTGTTTTTT	CASRKGEVGLFF
TRBV6-5	TRBJ1-1	many	.	TGTGCCAGCAGCAAGTTCATGAACACTGAAGCTTTCTTT	CASSKFMNTEAFF
TRBV7-9	TRBJ1-2	.	.	TGTGCCAGCAGCGCAGGAGATTTCCTCTATGGCTACACCTTC	CASSAGDFLYGYTF
TRBV24-1	TRBJ2-1	.	TRBD1	TGTGCCACCAGTGACCGGCGACGGGACAGGGCGGGGGATGAGCAGTTCTTC	CATSDRRRDRAGDEQFF
TRBV29-1	TRBJ2-1	.	.	TGCAGCGTTGACCCGATACAGGGTCGGTCCCAGTTCTTC	CSVDPIQGRSQFF
TRBV6-6	TRBJ2-2	few	TRBD1	TGTGCCAGCAACCCCGACAGGGGGCCCGGGGAGCTGTTTTTT	CASNPDRGPGELFF
TRBV6-2/TRBV6-3	TRBJ2-5	.	.	TGTGCCAGCAGTTACTCGATGGGCGCGGAGACCCAGTACTTC	CASSYSMGAETQYF
TRBV7-2	TRBJ1-2	few	.	TGTGCCAGCAGCCACCTTGAGAGGAGCTATGGCTACACCTTC	CASSHLERSYGYTF
TRBV20-1	TRBJ1-2	.	.	TGCAGTGCTAGAGTGACGGTCATTACAGACCTAAGTGGCTACACCTTC	CSARVTVITDLSGYTF
TRBV15	TRBJ2-1	.	.	TGTGCCACCAGCAGGAACAGCCTAGACAGTGGTAGGAATGAGCAGATCTTC	CATSRNSLDSGRNEQIF
TRBV7-8	TRBJ2-2	many	.	TGTGCCAGCAGCTTCCAGTCGATGGGGGGCACCAACACCGGGGAGCTGTTTTTT	CASSFQSMGGTNTGELFF
TRBV29-1	TRBJ1-2	.	.	TGCAGCGTTGAAGATAGGGCGGTAGCTAACTATGGCTACACCTTC	CSVEDRAVANYGYTF
TRBV7-9	TRBJ1-2	few	.	TGTGCCAGCAGCTCTCCGTCGGGGCGCGGCTACACCTTC	CASSSPSGRGYTF
TRBV12-3/TRBV12-4	TRBJ2-2	few	.	TGTGCCAGCAGTTGGGTGACAGACCTAAACACCGGGGAGCTGTTTTTT	CASSWVTDLNTGELFF
TRBV14	TRBJ1-6	.	.	TGTGCCAGCAGCCAAGAGCCAGGGGCGTATAATTCACCCCTCCACTTT	CASSQEPGAYNSPLHF
TRBV28	TRBJ2-4	few	.	TGTGCCAGCAGTTCGACCGTTGGAAACATTCAGTACTTC	CASSSTVGNIQYF
TRBV5-8	TRBJ2-1	.	TRBD2	TGTGCCAGCAGCGAGATGGCTAGCGGCTACAATGAGCAGTTCTTC	CASSEMASGYNEQFF
TRBV10-2	TRBJ2-3	few	TRBD2	TGCGCCAGCAGTGACGGGGGGATCCCAGATACGCAGTATTTT	CASSDGGIPDTQYF
TRBV13	TRBJ1-2	few	.	TGTGCCAGCAGCACCCGACAGTTTCTATATGGCTACACCTTC	CASSTRQFLYGYTF
TRBV7-2	TRBJ2-1	many	.	TGTGCCAGCAGCTTAGGGGATCAAGTTTACAATGAGCAGTTCTTC	CASSLGDQVYNEQFF
TRBV9	TRBJ1-2	.	.	TGTGCCAGCAGCGCCGGGGGGGGTACTGGCTACACCTTC	CASSAGGGTGYTF
TRBV29-1	TRBJ2-1	many	.	TGCAGCGTTGAAGGGCAGGGCGCGGACAATGAGCAGTTCTTC	CSVEGQGADNEQFF
TRBV28	TRBJ2-5	.	TRBD1	TGTGCAACCCGACAGGGGGGAGAGACCCAGTACTTC	CATRQGGETQYF
TRBV7-9	TRBJ1-2	many	TRBD1	TGTGCCAGCAGGCACCGGGACAGGGGATTAAGCGACTATGGCTACACCTTC	CASRHRDRGLSDYGYTF
TRBV7-6	TRBJ2-1	few	.	TGTGCCAGCAGCTTAGTGTGGGGGGGGCACGCCTACAATGAGCAGTTCTTC	CASSLVWGGHAYNEQFF
TRBV6-1	TRBJ1-5	many	.	TGTGCCAGCAGTGAACCCCGGTGGGGCAATCAGCCCCAGCATTTT	CASSEPRWGNQPQHF
TRBV14	TRBJ2-3	.	.	TGTGCCAGCAGCCAAGAACAGTTTAGCACAGATACGCAGTATTTT	CASSQEQFSTDTQYF
TRBV7-9	TRBJ2-2	few	.	TGTGCCAGCAGCTTACCACCGGGGAAGAACACCGGGGAGCTGTTTTTT	CASSLPPGKNTGELFF
TRBV6-1	TRBJ2-1	.	.	TGTGCCAGCAGCCGGGCCCATAATGAGCAGTTCTTC	CASSRAHNEQFF
TRBV11-3	TRBJ2-3	few	.	TGTGCCAGCAGCTCATTAAACGAGCCCACAGATACGCAGTATTTT	CASSSLNEPTDTQYF
TRBV7-9	TRBJ1-2	few	.	TGTGCCAGCAGCTTACCTAGGCAGGGCCTAGCTAACTATGGCTACACCTTC	CASSLPRQGLANYGYTF
TRBV6-2/TRBV6-3	TRBJ2-1	.	.	TGTGCCAGCACCCAAAACAGGAGCTCCTACAATGAGCAGTTCTTC	CASTQNRSSYNEQFF
TRBV4-1	TRBJ2-1	.	.	TGCGCCAGCAGCCAAGTAGAAGGGAGTTTTGGCTACAATGAGCAGTTCTTC	CASSQVEGSFGYNEQFF
TRBV7-6	TRBJ2-3	.	.	TGTGCCAGCAGCTTTAGGGCTCTAGGGAGCACAGATACGCAGTATTTT	CASSFRALGSTDTQYF
TRBV2	TRBJ2-4	.	TRBD1	TGTGCCAGCAGTGAAGCGGGGGACAGGGGTTTGTTGAACATTCAGTACTTC	CASSEAGDRGLLNIQYF
TRBV2	TRBJ2-3	.	TRBD2	TGTGCCAGCAGTGAAACTAGCGGGCCATCACGAGGAGATACGCAGTATTTT	CASSETSGPSRGDTQYF
TRBV28	TRBJ1-4	few	.	TGTGCCAGCAGGAAGGGGTGGGCTAATGAAAAACTGTTTTTT	CASRKGWANEKLFF
TRBV6-1	TRBJ1-5	many	TRBD1	TGTGCCAGCAGTCACAGGGGCACTAGCAATCAGCCCCAGCATTTT	CASSHRGTSNQPQHF
TRBV12-3/TRBV12-4	TRBJ1-4	.	.	TGTGCCAGCAGGGGATCGACAAATGAAAAACTGTTTTTT	CASRGSTNEKLFF
TRBV7-6	TRBJ2-1	.	TRBD1	TGTGCCAGCAGCTCTGGACAGGGTCGCGATGAGCAGTTCTTC	CASSSGQGRDEQFF
TRBV20-1	TRBJ2-7	few	TRBD2	TGCAGTGCTAGTTACGGACTAGCGGCTTCCTACGAGCAGTACTTC	CSASYGLAASYEQYF
TRBV7-3	TRBJ2-4	many	.	TGTGCCAGCAGCTTAACTGGCAGCGGAAAAAACATTCAGTACTTC	CASSLTGSGKNIQYF
TRBV5-6	TRBJ2-2	few	.	TGTGCCAGCAGCTTGTTTTCCGGGGAGCTGTTTTTT	CASSLFSGELFF
TRBV6-1	TRBJ2-6	many	.	TGTGCCAGCAGTGACCCCACCAACGTCCTGACTTTC	CASSDPTNVLTF
TRBV29-1	TRBJ2-3	.	.	TGCAGCGTGGAAGGGGGCACAGATACGCAGTATTTT	CSVEGGTDTQYF
TRBV23-1	TRBJ1-1	.	.	TGCGCCAGCAGTCAATGGGAGGGATTTTGGAACACTGAAGCTTTCTTT	CASSQWEGFWNTEAFF
TRBV5-4	TRBJ2-7	.	TRBD1	TGTGCCAGCAGCTTGGACAGGGGGCGTTACGAGCAGTACTTC	CASSLDRGRYEQYF
TRBV20-1	TRBJ1-4	few	.	TGCAGTGCGTCTCGCGACACTCGGGAGGAAAAACTGTTTTTT	CSASRDTREEKLFF
TRBV29-1	TRBJ2-7	.	TRBD2	TGCAGCGTTGAAGATCAGCGGGGGCACTCCTACGAGCAGTACTTC	CSVEDQRGHSYEQYF
TRBV6-2/TRBV6-3	TRBJ1-2	few	.	TGTGCCAGCACCATAGGACCCGGGAATGGCTACACCTTC	CASTIGPGNGYTF
TRBV7-9	TRBJ2-3	many	.	TGTGCCAGCAGCTTACCAGTTAGAGAAACAGGGGATACGCAGTATTTT	CASSLPVRETGDTQYF
TRBV27	TRBJ2-1	.	TRBD1	TGTGCCAGCACGGGGACAGGTCGGAGGTCCTACAATGAGCAGTTCTTC	CASTGTGRRSYNEQFF
TRBV20-1	TRBJ2-7	many	.	TGCAGTGCTAGAGATGGGCCAAATTACGAGCAGTACTTC	CSARDGPNYEQYF
TRBV12-3/TRBV12-4	TRBJ1-5	.	.	TGTGCCAGCAGTTTAAGACAGGATGGCAGGGAGAGCAATCAGCCCCAGCATTTT	CASSLRQDGRESNQPQHF
TRBV2	TRBJ2-2	.	.	TGTGCCAGCAGCGGGGACACATTCGGTGTCACCGGGGAGCTGTTTTTT	CASSGDTFGVTGELFF
TRBV7-9	TRBJ2-5	many	TRBD2	TGTGCCAGCAGCTTAGTCCGGGGGGGCCGGGAGACCCAGTACTTC	CASSLVRGGRETQYF
TRBV19	TRBJ2-1	.	.	TGTGCCAGTAGTATAGGAGAGAGCTCCTACAATGAGCAGTTCTTC	CASSIGESSYNEQFF
TRBV29-1	TRBJ2-1	.	.	TGCAGCGTTGATGGGGGAAATTTCTACAATGAGCAGTTCTTC	CSVDGGNFYNEQFF
TRBV9	TRBJ1-2	few	TRBD1	TGTGCCAGCAGCGGTGAGGGACAGGCGCTTGCCTCCTACGGCTACACCTTC	CASSGEGQALASYGYTF
TRBV7-2	TRBJ1-1	many	.	TGTGCCAGCAGCTTAGGAGGGAGGGGATTGGATGAGAACACTGAAGCTTTCTTT	CASSLGGRGLDENTEAFF